This T cell receptor beta chain is drawn from a study of technical replicates of blood from a handful of donors. Here immunoSEQ multiplex PCR was the method, and the copy in TCRdb shows in-frame clones only, minus some. The sample carries about 75,000 clones, around nine tenths recorded once. This clone was recorded only once. The CDR3 length is 13 residues. The V gene's germline CDR1 is MNHNY and CDR2 SVGAGI (reference sequence). The sequence derives from a human donor in good health. V is TRBV6-6 and J is TRBJ2-1; the match to TRBD2 covers 9 bases. Sequencing was carried out using T cells isolated from PBMCs. Here the CDR3 reads CATLEGGRGEQFF. The CDR3 DNA is TGTGCTACCCTGGAGGGCGGGAGGGGTGAGCAGTTCTTC.